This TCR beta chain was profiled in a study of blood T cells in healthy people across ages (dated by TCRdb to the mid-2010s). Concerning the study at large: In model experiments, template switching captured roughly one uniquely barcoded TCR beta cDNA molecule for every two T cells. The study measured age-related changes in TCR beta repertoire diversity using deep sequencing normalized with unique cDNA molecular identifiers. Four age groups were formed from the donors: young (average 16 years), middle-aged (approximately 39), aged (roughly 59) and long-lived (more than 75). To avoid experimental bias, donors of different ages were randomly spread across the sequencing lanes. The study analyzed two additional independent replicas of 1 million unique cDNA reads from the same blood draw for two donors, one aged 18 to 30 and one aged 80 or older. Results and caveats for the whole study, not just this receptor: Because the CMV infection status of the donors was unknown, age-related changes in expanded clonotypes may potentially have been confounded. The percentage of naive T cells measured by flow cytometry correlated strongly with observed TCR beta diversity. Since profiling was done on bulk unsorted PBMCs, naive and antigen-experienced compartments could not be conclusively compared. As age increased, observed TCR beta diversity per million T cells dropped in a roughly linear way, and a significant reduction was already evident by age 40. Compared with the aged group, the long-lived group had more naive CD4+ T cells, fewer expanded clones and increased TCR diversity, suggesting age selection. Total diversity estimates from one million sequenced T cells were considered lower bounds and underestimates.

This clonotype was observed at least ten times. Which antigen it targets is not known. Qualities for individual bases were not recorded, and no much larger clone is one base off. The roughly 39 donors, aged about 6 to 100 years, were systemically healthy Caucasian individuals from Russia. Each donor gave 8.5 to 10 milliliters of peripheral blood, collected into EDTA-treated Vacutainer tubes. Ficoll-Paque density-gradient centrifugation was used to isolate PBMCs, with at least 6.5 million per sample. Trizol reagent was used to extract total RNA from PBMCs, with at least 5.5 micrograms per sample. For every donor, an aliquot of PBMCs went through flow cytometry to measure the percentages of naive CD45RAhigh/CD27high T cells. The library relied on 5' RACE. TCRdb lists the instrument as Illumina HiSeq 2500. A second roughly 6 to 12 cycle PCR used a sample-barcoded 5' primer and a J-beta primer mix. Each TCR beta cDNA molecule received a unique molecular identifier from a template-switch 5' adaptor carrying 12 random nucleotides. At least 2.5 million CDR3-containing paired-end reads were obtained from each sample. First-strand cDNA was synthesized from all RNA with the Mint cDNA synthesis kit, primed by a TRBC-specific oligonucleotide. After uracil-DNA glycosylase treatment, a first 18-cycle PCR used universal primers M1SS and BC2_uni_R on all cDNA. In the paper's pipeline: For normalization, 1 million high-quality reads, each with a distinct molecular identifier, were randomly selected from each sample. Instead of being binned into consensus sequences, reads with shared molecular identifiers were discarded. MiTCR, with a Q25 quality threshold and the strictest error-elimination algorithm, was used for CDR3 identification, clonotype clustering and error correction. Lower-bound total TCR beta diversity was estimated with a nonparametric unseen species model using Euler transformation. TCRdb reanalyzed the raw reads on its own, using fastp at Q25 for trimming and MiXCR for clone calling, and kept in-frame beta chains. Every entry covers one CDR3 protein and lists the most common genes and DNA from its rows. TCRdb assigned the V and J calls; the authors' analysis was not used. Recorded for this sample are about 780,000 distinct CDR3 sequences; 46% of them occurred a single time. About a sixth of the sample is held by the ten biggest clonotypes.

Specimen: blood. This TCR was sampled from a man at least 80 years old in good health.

In nucleotides, the sequence is TGTGCCTGGATGCTACCGGGACCTCTAAAAGAGACCCAGTACTTC. Translated, this gives CAWMLPGPLKETQYF. The rearranged chain carries TRBV30 and TRBJ2-5, with the D gene tentatively TRBD1 or TRBD2, based on 5 matching bases in each. Reading the germline V gene (reference sequence) gives CDR1 GTSNPN and CDR2 SVGIG. Trimming takes 4 bases from V and 3 bases from J, and the germline ends sit 18 bases apart. The cysteine opens and the phenylalanine closes a CDR3 of 15 amino acids. Just CDR3 DNA is preserved here, 45 bases in frame from base 1.